A single sample gave rise to the 4 T cell receptor beta chains below, sequenced in a study of blood T cell repertoires in COVID-19 (dated by TCRdb to the early 2020s). To prepare the library, the immunoSEQ multiplex PCR assay was applied. What TCRdb holds here is the immuneACCESS table cut down to in-frame rearrangements. Part of the clones is not present; checked against another copy, under half of the missing clones reflect an unresolved V gene, and the others are unexplained. The sample table records 63,000 or so clones; about three quarters of these occur just once. 9.2% of the sample is taken by the ten largest. The sample comprised peripheral blood. The origin of the receptors is a human donor in a cohort sampled during active COVID-19.

The chain is built from TRBV24-1 and TRBJ2-5, with D perhaps matching TRBD1 (6 bases). Germline assignment: CDR1 KGHDR and CDR2 SFDVKD. Trimming took off 3 bases at V and 4 bases at J, with 14 bases between the two ends. CDR3 size: 15 residues. The CDR3 protein is CATSDASGARETQYF. The DNA of the CDR3 is TGTGCCACCAGTGATGCCTCAGGGGCCCGAGAGACCCAGTACTTC.

The chain couples TRBV2 to TRBJ2-1; 7 nucleotides align to TRBD1. The CDR3 length is 15 residues. In germline, CDR1 is SNHLY, CDR2 FYNNEI. V lost 4 bases and J lost 2; bases outside the gene matches: 5. The CDR3 DNA sequence: TGTGCCAGCAGTGCCCGGACAGGAGCCTACAATGAGCAGTTCTTC. Residues: CASSARTGAYNEQFF. Drawing the rest from reference TRBV2 and TRBJ2-1, the complete variable domain is EPEVTQTPSHQVTQMGQEVILRCVPISNHLYFYWYRQILGQKVEFLVSFYNNEISEKSEIFDDQFSVERPDGSNFTLKIRSTKLEDSAMYFCASSARTGAYNEQFFGPGTRLTVL.

The CDR3 DNA reads TGTGCCAGCAGCGGGGAGGGTAGCACAGATACGCAGTATTTT. This sequence encodes CASSGEGSTDTQYF. The J gene is TRBJ2-3, the V gene TRBV7-6; TRBD2 aligns across 7 bases. Trimming at V came to 5 bases and at J to 0 bases, leaving 2 bases not matched to a gene. This CDR3 has 14 amino acids. Per the germline V gene, CDR1 is SGHVS and CDR2 is FNYEAQ.

V and J are TRBV28 and TRBJ1-2; 9 bases align to TRBD1. The V and J ends lost 0 bases and 8 bases, in that order; junction bases with no gene match: 4. The CDR3 extends over 14 amino acids. Germline CDR1 MDHEN, CDR2 SYDVKM. The CDR3 region is CASSLWDRGGGYTF. For the CDR3, the DNA is TGTGCCAGCAGTTTATGGGACAGGGGAGGGGGCTACACCTTC.